The 2 T cell receptor beta chains listed next were all sequenced from one sample in a study of cytomegalovirus exposure and HLA in healthy donors. This PCR relied on a set of 60 Vbeta primers and 13 Jbeta primers. Libraries were prepared by immunoSEQ multiplex PCR; TCRdb keeps only in-frame clonotypes and omits some of them. Of under 200,000 clones detected, roughly 85% appear once; the ten largest clones hold over 13%. The specimen sequenced was PBMCs. These receptors all come from a man aged 50 to 59 in good health and CMV-seropositive.

The rearrangement links TRBV4-1 to TRBJ2-1; TRBD2 matches 12 bases. Looked up from germline, CDR1 is MGHRA and CDR2 is YSYEKL. With V trimmed by 7 bases and J by 4 bases, 11 bases remained unmatched. The CDR3 runs to 17 residues. CDR3 sequence: CASKEAILAGGYNEQFF. The DNA of the CDR3 is TGCGCCAGCAAAGAAGCAATCCTAGCGGGGGGGTACAATGAGCAGTTCTTC.

The chain joins TRBV6-6 to TRBJ2-7, with TRBD1 matching 7 bases. The CDR3 sequence is 13 residues long. Germline V gives CDR1 MNHNY, CDR2 SVGAGI (reference sequence). V lost 3 bases and J lost 5; bases outside the gene matches: 4. CDR3 amino acids: CASSYTTGHEQYF. CDR3 coding DNA: TGTGCCAGCAGTTATACGACAGGGCACGAGCAGTACTTC.